Listed below are T cell receptor beta chains from one sample, sequenced in a study of identical twins. TCRdb called the 5' RACE reads again in MiXCR, with one record for every CDR3 protein. The profile covers around 1.7 million distinct CDR3 sequences, with roughly a third appearing a single time and 0.25% to 0.3% taken by the ten largest. Sample: cord blood. The receptors shown here come from a newborn girl in good health. Both conserved end residues are trimmed from each CDR3.

j_call: TRBJ2-4
cdr3_length: 13
v_call: TRBV2
cdr3_aa: ASWSGIWAKNIQY

j_call: TRBJ2-3
cdr3_length: 13
v_call: TRBV10-1
cdr3_aa: ASRRGGSPPDTQY

j_call: TRBJ1-6
cdr3_length: 11
v_call: TRBV10-3
cdr3_aa: AMRDSPNSPLH

j_call: TRBJ1-6
cdr3_length: 10
v_call: TRBV5-6
cdr3_aa: ASTPEDSPLH

j_call: TRBJ2-3
cdr3_length: 16
v_call: TRBV20-1
cdr3_aa: SAARRRTLAGGPNTQY

j_call: TRBJ2-5
cdr3_length: 13
v_call: TRBV7-9
cdr3_aa: ASSFERGNQETQY

j_call: TRBJ1-4
cdr3_length: 10
v_call: TRBV3-1
cdr3_aa: ASSHLSEKLF

j_call: TRBJ2-7
cdr3_length: 14
v_call: TRBV7-9
cdr3_aa: ASSPGPQRDAYEQY

j_call: TRBJ2-3
cdr3_length: 14
v_call: TRBV5-1
cdr3_aa: AGSLDGTGSTDTQY

j_call: .
cdr3_length: 17
v_call: TRBV28
cdr3_aa: ASKRAGVKRTNPQYEQY

j_call: TRBJ1-6
cdr3_length: 18
v_call: TRBV20-1
cdr3_aa: SARDPPTRTRWSYNSPLH

j_call: TRBJ2-7
cdr3_length: 12
v_call: TRBV7-2
cdr3_aa: ASSWAGGQETKY

j_call: TRBJ2-3
cdr3_length: 11
v_call: TRBV10-3
cdr3_aa: AISGASTDTQY

j_call: TRBJ2-3
cdr3_length: 15
v_call: TRBV27
cdr3_aa: ASSHASFLGGGDTQY

j_call: TRBJ2-1
cdr3_length: 13
v_call: TRBV15
cdr3_aa: ATSMGVTSYNEQF

j_call: TRBJ1-1
cdr3_length: 15
v_call: TRBV6-5
cdr3_aa: ASSYKGRYGMNTEAF

j_call: TRBJ2-5
cdr3_length: 11
v_call: TRBV29-1
cdr3_aa: SVERPSGNEQY

j_call: TRBJ1-1
cdr3_length: 14
v_call: TRBV7-9
cdr3_aa: ASSFPGDRANTEAF

j_call: TRBJ2-1
cdr3_length: 11
v_call: TRBV25-1
cdr3_aa: ASSERGGLEQF

j_call: TRBJ2-3
cdr3_length: 11
v_call: TRBV7-2
cdr3_aa: ATGRESTDTQY

j_call: TRBJ2-7
cdr3_length: 16
v_call: TRBV4-2
cdr3_aa: ASSQDSAASGTSYEQY

j_call: TRBJ1-2
cdr3_length: 12
v_call: TRBV7-9
cdr3_aa: ASSRQWRSDGYT

j_call: TRBJ1-1
cdr3_length: 11
v_call: TRBV29-1
cdr3_aa: SSNKGLNTEAF

j_call: TRBJ2-3
cdr3_length: 14
v_call: TRBV5-1
cdr3_aa: ASSPLGHTSTDTQY

j_call: TRBJ1-1
cdr3_length: 12
v_call: TRBV10-3
cdr3_aa: AISGGDRAPEAF

j_call: TRBJ2-3
cdr3_length: 13
v_call: TRBV7-6
cdr3_aa: ASSLGGVYTDTQY

j_call: TRBJ2-5
cdr3_length: 16
v_call: TRBV6-5
cdr3_aa: ASSYYSLEGASQETQY

j_call: TRBJ2-2
cdr3_length: 14
v_call: TRBV9
cdr3_aa: ASSVEVSGNTGELF

j_call: TRBJ1-6
cdr3_length: 18
v_call: TRBV4-1
cdr3_aa: ASSTHTGTKGFYPNSPLH

j_call: TRBJ2-1
cdr3_length: 12
v_call: TRBV5-1
cdr3_aa: ASNYRSSYNEQF

j_call: TRBJ2-3
cdr3_length: 13
v_call: TRBV12-3/TRBV12-4
cdr3_aa: ASRVAGGRVDAQY

j_call: TRBJ1-1
cdr3_length: 11
v_call: TRBV12-3/TRBV12-4
cdr3_aa: ASSLRSDTEAF

j_call: TRBJ2-3
cdr3_length: 12
v_call: TRBV27
cdr3_aa: ASSSYLSTDTQY

j_call: TRBJ2-3
cdr3_length: 13
v_call: TRBV28
cdr3_aa: ASSLLVGLTDTQY

j_call: TRBJ1-2
cdr3_length: 10
v_call: TRBV20-1
cdr3_aa: SARETGGGYT

j_call: TRBJ2-3
cdr3_length: 12
v_call: TRBV20-1
cdr3_aa: RAQRGFSSDTQY

j_call: TRBJ1-2
cdr3_length: 9
v_call: TRBV20-1
cdr3_aa: SAADRHGYT

j_call: TRBJ2-7
cdr3_length: 15
v_call: TRBV5-1
cdr3_aa: ASSLRFEGGPPYEQY

j_call: TRBJ2-1
cdr3_length: 15
v_call: TRBV4-2
cdr3_aa: ASSQEVGSFPYNEQF

j_call: TRBJ2-3
cdr3_length: 16
v_call: TRBV6-1
cdr3_aa: ASSTNLIPHPSTDTQY

j_call: TRBJ2-1
cdr3_length: 16
v_call: TRBV7-9
cdr3_aa: ASSFPSKKGATYNEQF

j_call: TRBJ2-1
cdr3_length: 13
v_call: TRBV28
cdr3_aa: ASSLSGNVYNEQF

j_call: TRBJ1-1
cdr3_length: 15
v_call: TRBV20-1
cdr3_aa: SARDVGSGGGNAEAF

j_call: TRBJ1-2
cdr3_length: 10
v_call: TRBV3-1
cdr3_aa: ANSQDRRGYT

j_call: TRBJ1-5
cdr3_length: 13
v_call: TRBV6-5
cdr3_aa: ASKPVAASNQPQH

j_call: TRBJ2-3
cdr3_length: 15
v_call: TRBV7-2
cdr3_aa: ASSLEGGTSGGYTQY

j_call: TRBJ1-2
cdr3_length: 11
v_call: TRBV4-2
cdr3_aa: ASSQPQGRGYT

j_call: TRBJ1-1
cdr3_length: 11
v_call: TRBV7-9
cdr3_aa: ASSRFDRGEAF

j_call: TRBJ2-4
cdr3_length: 17
v_call: TRBV6-1
cdr3_aa: ASSEARGTGTTGENIQY

j_call: TRBJ2-3
cdr3_length: 15
v_call: TRBV18
cdr3_aa: ASSPQTSGDSTDTQY

j_call: TRBJ2-7
cdr3_length: 12
v_call: TRBV4-2
cdr3_aa: ASSQDGTTYEQY

j_call: TRBJ2-3
cdr3_length: 15
v_call: TRBV4-2
cdr3_aa: ASRPFEPLEPTDTQY